One sample yielded the 27 T cell receptor beta chains listed below, sequenced in a study of T cells in Graves' hyperthyroidism and ophthalmopathy. The TCR beta CDR3 regions underwent amplification using RNA transcripts as the source. HTBI primers drove first-round RT-PCR of the TCR CDR3. In TCRdb, the multiplex PCR reads were re-called with MiXCR into one record per CDR3 protein. The sample lists 450,000 to 650,000 distinct CDR3 sequences; roughly 20% were seen once. The sample consisted of blood. The receptor set was obtained from a man between 18 and 35 years old with Graves' hyperthyroidism.

This clonotype is a singleton in its sample. The chain employs TRBV6-1 and TRBJ2-5; D perhaps matches TRBD2 (5 bases). Germline CDR1 MNHNS, CDR2 SASEGT. With 3 bases removed from V and 1 base from J, the gap between germline ends came to 9 bases. CDR3 size: 14 residues. CDR3 amino acids: CASSDGLVQETQYF. The CDR3 region has the DNA TGTGCCAGCAGTGATGGACTGGTCCAAGAGACCCAGTACTTC.

The chain carries TRBV27 and TRBJ2-7; D is ambiguous. The germline CDR1 and CDR2 sequences are MNHEY and SMNVEV (reference sequence). Trimming took 4 bases from V and 2 from J, leaving 15 bases between them. The CDR3 length is 15 residues. CDR3 in amino acids: CASSSPLTGAYEQYF. The CDR3 nucleotides read TGTGCCAGCAGTTCCCCATTGACGGGCGCCTACGAGCAGTACTTC.

This clonotype was recorded many times. This chain connects TRBV19 to TRBJ2-7, with D perhaps TRBD1 or TRBD2 (5 bases each). The V gene lost 6 bases and the J gene lost 4 bases, with 13 bases spanning the gap. The CDR3 consists of 13 residues. Germline V CDR1 and CDR2: LNHDA, SQIVND (reference sequence). CDR3 sequence reads: CASSPGTEYEQYF. CDR3 DNA: TGTGCCAGTAGCCCGGGGACGGAATACGAGCAGTACTTC.

J is TRBJ1-6 and V is TRBV30; a weak D match, TRBD1 (6 bases). CDR3 length: 15 residues. Trimming cost V 0 bases and J 8 bases, with 14 bases left between them. The V gene's germline CDR1 is GTSNPN and CDR2 SVGIG (reference sequence). In DNA form, the CDR3 reads TGTGCCTGGAGTGTACCCGGGGCAGGGGATTCACCCCTCCACTTT. Translated: CAWSVPGAGDSPLHF.

This chain joins TRBV4-1 and TRBJ1-3; D is perhaps TRBD1 (5 bases). V lost 1 base, J lost 7 bases, and 20 bases lay in between. This CDR3 has 17 amino acids. From germline, CDR1 is MGHRA and CDR2 YSYEKL. CDR3 coding DNA: TGCGCCAGCAGCCAAGCTGTTACAGGAGGGTATTGGAACACCATATATTTT. Translating it yields CASSQAVTGGYWNTIYF.

The J gene is TRBJ2-2, the V gene TRBV6-5; D call uncertain. V was trimmed by 1 base and J by 3 bases, leaving 6 bases between them. CDR3 length: 14 residues. The germline CDR1 and CDR2 sequences are MNHEY and SVGAGI. DNA for the CDR3: TGTGCCAGCAGTTACTGGCAGGACACCGGGGAGCTGTTTTTT. Its translation is CASSYWQDTGELFF.

This clonotype came up many times. This rearrangement joins TRBV30 to TRBJ1-2, with TRBD1 matching over 9 bases. The CDR3 totals 15 residues. The germline V gene encodes CDR1 GTSNPN and CDR2 SVGIG (reference sequence). V trimming: 4 bases; J trimming: 6 bases; junction bases outside the gene matches: 12. The CDR3 nucleotides read TGTGCCTGGATATGGAACAGGGGGCGCAGGGATGGCTACACCTTC. Translated, it gives CAWIWNRGRRDGYTF. The variable domain in full, completed from reference TRBV30 and TRBJ1-2, reads SQTIHQWPATLVQPVGSPLSLECTVEGTSNPNLYWYRQAAGRGLQLLFYSVGIGQISSEVPQNLSASRPQDRQFILSSKKLLLSDSGFYLCAWIWNRGRRDGYTFGSGTRLTVV.

As regards this clonotype: This may be a read error, as it is one base from a much larger clone. Because it lacks the conserved phenylalanine or tryptophan at the end, this CDR3 is likely a read error. The chain uses TRBV7-9 and TRBJ1-2, with unresolved D. CDR1 is SEHNR and CDR2 is FQNEAQ in the germline V gene (reference sequence). The V end lost 2 bases, the J end lost 2 bases, and 6 bases lay between the germline ends. This CDR3 contains 13 residues. The CDR3 is CASSLNRNYGYTV. DNA for the CDR3: TGTGCCAGCAGCTTAAATAGAAACTATGGCTACACCGTC.

This clonotype showed up just a few times. V gene TRBV11-2 combines with J gene TRBJ2-7; 10 bases line up with TRBD1. Germline values: CDR1 SGHAT, CDR2 FQNNGV. The J segment lost 6 bases and the V segment lost 4 bases, leaving 9 bases of the junction unmatched. This CDR3 spans 15 amino acids. CDR3 in DNA: TGTGCCAGCAGCTCATTGGACAGGGGGTACTTCGAGCAGTACTTC. It codes for CASSSLDRGYFEQYF. Full variable domain (rest looked up from reference TRBV11-2 and TRBJ2-7): EAGVAQSPRYKIIEKRQSVAFWCNPISGHATLYWYQQILGQGPKLLIQFQNNGVVDDSQLPKDRFSAERLKGVDSTLKIQPAKLEDSAVYLCASSSLDRGYFEQYFGPGTRLTVT.

This clonotype was seen only a few times. It may be a read error: a sequence one base away is much more abundant. This chain links TRBV11-3 with TRBJ1-2; D gene uncertain. V was pared by 0 bases and J by 7 bases, with 9 bases between. Germline V lookup: CDR1 SGHNT, CDR2 YENEEA. The length of the CDR3 is 13 residues. The DNA of the CDR3 is TGTGCCAGCAGCTTAGATACCCGTTGTGGCTACACCTTC. Residues: CASSLDTRCGYTF.

The chain couples TRBV12-3 or TRBV12-4 to TRBJ2-5, with TRBD2 matching 12 bases. After removal of 3 bases from V and 3 bases from J, the junction contained 8 bases not matched to a gene. CDR3 length: 17 amino acids. CDR3 region: CASSLGSSGRAEETQYF. CDR3 nucleotides: TGTGCCAGCAGTTTGGGCTCTAGCGGGAGGGCGGAAGAGACCCAGTACTTC.

This clonotype was recorded at least ten times. The rearrangement uses TRBV7-6 and TRBJ2-7; D might be TRBD1 (6 bases). V shed 2 bases and J shed 6 bases, with 11 bases lying between them. This CDR3 contains 13 residues. Germline CDR1 and CDR2: SGHVS and FNYEAQ. In DNA, the CDR3 is TGTGCCAGCAGCTTACACCAGGGGAGCGAGCAGTACTTC. This codes for CASSLHQGSEQYF.

At least ten counts were recorded for this clonotype. The V gene is TRBV9, the J gene TRBJ1-2; 7 nucleotides line up with TRBD1. Unmatched junction bases numbered 8, after V lost 4 bases and J lost 2 bases. CDR1 and CDR2 (germline): SGDLS, YYNGEE. The CDR3 has 15 amino acids. As DNA, the CDR3 is TGTGCCAGCAGCCCTCCGACAGGGCCGAACTATGGCTACACCTTC. Amino acids: CASSPPTGPNYGYTF.

In DNA, the CDR3 is TGTGCCATCAGTGACCCCGACAGGGCCTACGAGCAGTACTTC. Its translation is CAISDPDRAYEQYF. The gene calls are TRBV10-3 and TRBJ2-7, with TRBD1 matching 7 bases. V shed 3 bases, J shed 2 bases, and the junction held 4 bases outside the gene matches. Germline CDR1 reads ENHRY; CDR2 reads SYGVKD. The CDR3 runs 14 residues.

The chain couples TRBV29-1 to TRBJ2-4; D may be TRBD2 (5 bases). Germline lookup yields CDR1 SQVTM and CDR2 ANQGSEA. Trimming removed 7 bases from V and 1 base from J, with 32 bases in between. The CDR3 loop spans 20 amino acids. The CDR3 bases are TGCAGCGCATTCTTATTTAAGGAGGCCCTTAGACAAAGGGCCAAAAACATTCAGTACTTC. It translates to CSAFLFKEALRQRAKNIQYF.

The chain's CDR3 is CASSLKAGYTDTQYF. The CDR3 region has the DNA TGTGCCAGCAGCCTTAAAGCGGGATACACAGATACGCAGTATTTT. The chain combines TRBV11-2 with TRBJ2-3, with 7 bases matching TRBD2. Germline V gene lookup returns CDR1 SGHAT and CDR2 FQNNGV. The CDR3 runs to 15 residues. J lost 2 bases, V lost 5 bases, and 7 bases had no gene match.

This chain links TRBV10-3 with TRBJ2-5; D might be TRBD1 (6 bases). Germline assignment: CDR1 ENHRY and CDR2 SYGVKD. The V and J ends lost 5 bases and 1 base respectively, with 8 bases between them. This CDR3 contains 13 residues. CDR3 residues: CAISRTAQETQYF. The CDR3 DNA reads as TGTGCCATCAGTCGGACAGCCCAAGAGACCCAGTACTTC.

This clonotype was counted at least ten times. This CDR3 reads CASSLRVGVRDTEAFF. DNA of the CDR3: TGCGCCAGCAGCTTGAGAGTCGGGGTTAGGGACACTGAAGCTTTCTTT. V gene TRBV5-1 combines with J gene TRBJ1-1; D remains unclear. Germline loops: CDR1 SGHRS, CDR2 YFSETQ. The CDR3 loop spans 16 amino acids. With 1 base removed from V and 3 bases from J, the gap between germline ends came to 16 bases.

This clonotype was found many times. The chain combines TRBV6-1 with TRBJ1-1, with TRBD1 identical over 7 bases. Germline V gene data show CDR1 as MNHNS and CDR2 as SASEGT. This CDR3 contains 15 residues. The junction had 9 bases not matched to a gene; V was cut back by 5 bases and J by 3 bases. The CDR3 is CASSITGDPYTEAFF. The CDR3 DNA reads TGTGCCAGCAGTATCACAGGGGACCCTTACACTGAAGCTTTCTTT.

Note on this clonotype: One end of the junction varies from germline; a read error may be responsible. The chain combines TRBV28 with TRBJ2-4; no firm D call. This CDR3 has 16 residues. Germline assignment: CDR1 MDHEN and CDR2 SYDVKM. For the CDR3, the DNA is TGTGCCAGCAGTCCCGTCCTCGGCGTAGCCAAAATCATTCAGTACTTC. Translated: CASSPVLGVAKIIQYF. Full variable domain (rest looked up from reference TRBV28 and TRBJ2-4): DVKVTQSSRYLVKRTGEKVFLECVQDMDHENMFWYRQDPGLGLRLIYFSYDVKMKEKGDIPEGYSVSREKKERFSLILESASTNQTSMYLCASSPVLGVAKIIQYFGAGTRLSVL.

The CDR3 protein is CASSSSFQETQYF. The CDR3 region has the DNA TGTGCCAGCAGCTCCTCCTTCCAAGAGACCCAGTACTTC. The chain combines TRBV7-8 with TRBJ2-5; D not resolved. Trimming stripped 4 bases from V and 1 base from J, with 7 bases between. Germline-derived CDR1 and CDR2 are SGHVS and FQNEAQ. CDR3 length: 13 amino acids.

This clonotype was picked up many times. The chain couples TRBV19 to TRBJ2-7; weak D call: TRBD1 (5 bases). V was cut by 3 bases and J by 6 bases, with 18 bases left in between. There are 15 residues in the CDR3. The germline V gene has CDR1 LNHDA and CDR2 SQIVND (reference sequence). The DNA for the CDR3 is TGTGCCAGTAGTATTCTCGTCGGCGGTGGGGCCGAGCAGTACTTC. Its protein product is CASSILVGGGAEQYF.

The V gene is TRBV7-2, the J gene TRBJ2-2; TRBD2 aligns across 13 bases. CDR3 length: 15 amino acids. CDR1 SGHTA and CDR2 FQGNSA come from the germline V gene. Trimming at V came to 7 bases and at J to 6 bases, leaving 5 bases not matched to a gene. CDR3 nucleotides: TGTGCCAGCATCAATGGACTAGCGGGAGCCGGGGAGCTGTTTTTT. Its translation: CASINGLAGAGELFF.

The table lists this clonotype with a few counts. V and J are TRBV12-3 or TRBV12-4 and TRBJ2-7, with D perhaps matching TRBD1 (5 bases). V was shortened by 2 bases and J by 4 bases, with 12 bases between the two germline ends. The CDR3 spans 14 residues. The CDR3 DNA reads TGTGCCAGCAGTTTACAGGGTTCCCGATACGAGCAGTACTTC. Protein product: CASSLQGSRYEQYF.

This clonotype was detected ten times or more. V is TRBV7-2 and J is TRBJ2-2; 9 bases are shared with TRBD1. The CDR3 runs 16 residues. CDR1 SGHTA and CDR2 FQGNSA come from the germline V gene. V shed 4 bases, J shed 6 bases, and the junction held 9 bases outside the gene matches. CDR3 amino acids: CASSSRRDRVAGELFF. CDR3 nucleotide sequence: TGTGCCAGCAGCTCGCGCCGGGACAGGGTTGCCGGGGAGCTGTTTTTT.

In this sample, this clonotype turned up many times. The chain joins TRBV6-1 to TRBJ2-2, with D possibly being TRBD1 (6 bases). The V gene lost 2 bases and the J gene lost 3 bases, with 19 bases spanning the gap. The CDR3 covers 18 residues. CDR1 MNHNS and CDR2 SASEGT come from the germline V gene. CDR3 sequence: CASSEPDTGFSYTGELFF. As DNA, the CDR3 is TGTGCCAGCAGTGAACCCGACACAGGGTTTTCTTACACCGGGGAGCTGTTTTTT.

This clonotype was seen ten or more times. This chain joins TRBV12-3 or TRBV12-4 and TRBJ1-2; D perhaps matches TRBD1 (5 bases). This CDR3 is 14 amino acids long. The V end was cut by 4 bases, the J end by 8 bases, with 17 bases between. Here the CDR3 reads CASSSSTTALGYTF. For the CDR3, the DNA is TGTGCCAGCAGTTCCTCGACGACAGCCCTGGGCTACACCTTC.